The clone carrying this T cell receptor beta chain was observed a handful of times. What it binds is unknown. CDR3 length: 16 residues. Per germline, CDR1 WNHNN and CDR2 SYGVQD (reference sequence). Deletions cut 0 bases from V and 10 bases from J, with 21 bases between. The data stem from a study of OX40 agonist ivuxolimab in advanced cancers. About the research overall: It was ivuxolimab, an agonistic anti-OX40 (CD134) antibody, that patients were treated with. Past anti-PD-1, anti-PD-L1 or anti-CTLA-4 therapy was accepted, and approximately 37% had received some. A mean age of approximately 64 years, range roughly 20 to 90, was recorded, and about 83% were male. Study results and limitations: Not determined was the antigen specificity of the expanded peripheral T cells.

Here immunoSEQ multiplex PCR was the method, and the copy in TCRdb shows in-frame clones only, minus some. The data hold around 90,000 clones, with over 75% observed a single time. Here the sequenced sample was CD4+ or CD8+ T cells sorted from blood, taken in a trial of the OX40 agonist ivuxolimab. The chain couples TRBV10-1 to TRBJ1-1; the D is unclear. The clonotype comes from an adult with an advanced solid tumor such as melanoma, head and neck, liver or kidney cancer. The CDR3 sequence: CASSESTNSGSARAFF. DNA of the CDR3: TGCGCCAGCAGTGAGTCCACGAACTCCGGATCAGCGAGAGCTTTCTTT.